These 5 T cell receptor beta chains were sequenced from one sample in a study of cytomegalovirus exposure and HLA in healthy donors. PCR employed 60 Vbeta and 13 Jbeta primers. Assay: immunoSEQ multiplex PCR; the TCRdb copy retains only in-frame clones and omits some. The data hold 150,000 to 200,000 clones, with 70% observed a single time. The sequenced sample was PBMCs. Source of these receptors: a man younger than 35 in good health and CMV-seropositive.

The CDR3 DNA is TGCGCCAGCAGTGAAGGCAGGGGGCAATTAGCTGGGGCCAACGTCCTGACTTTC. Residues: CASSEGRGQLAGANVLTF. The chain employs TRBV10-1 and TRBJ2-6; 8 positions agree with TRBD1. Germline trimming cut 3 bases from V and 2 bases from J; bases unmatched to any gene: 9. The CDR3 consists of 18 residues. CDR1 is WNHNN, CDR2 SYGVQD, per germline (reference sequence).

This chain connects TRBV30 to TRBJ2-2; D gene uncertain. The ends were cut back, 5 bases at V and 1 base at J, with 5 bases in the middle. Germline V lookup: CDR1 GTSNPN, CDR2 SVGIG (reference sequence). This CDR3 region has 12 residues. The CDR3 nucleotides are TGTGCCTGGGCTAGGAACACCGGGGAGCTGTTTTTT. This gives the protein CAWARNTGELFF.

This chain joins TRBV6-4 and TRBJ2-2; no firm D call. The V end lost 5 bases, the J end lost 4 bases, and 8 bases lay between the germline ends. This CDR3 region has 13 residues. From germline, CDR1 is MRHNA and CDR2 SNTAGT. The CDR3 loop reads CASSPDSTGELFF. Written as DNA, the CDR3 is TGTGCCAGCAGTCCTGACTCCACCGGGGAGCTGTTTTTT.

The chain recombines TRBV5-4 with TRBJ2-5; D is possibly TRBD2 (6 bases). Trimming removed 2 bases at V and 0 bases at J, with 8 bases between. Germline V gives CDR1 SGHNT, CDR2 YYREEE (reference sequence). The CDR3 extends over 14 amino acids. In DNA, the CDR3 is TGTGCCAGCAGCTTACGGGGGTACCAAGAGACCCAGTACTTC. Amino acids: CASSLRGYQETQYF.

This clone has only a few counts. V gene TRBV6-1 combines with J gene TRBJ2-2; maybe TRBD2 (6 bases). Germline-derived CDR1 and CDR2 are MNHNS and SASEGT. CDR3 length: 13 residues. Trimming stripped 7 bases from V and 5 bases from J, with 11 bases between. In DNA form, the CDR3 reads TGTGCCAGCATGACTGGAGGGACCGGGGAGCTGTTTTTT. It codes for CASMTGGTGELFF.